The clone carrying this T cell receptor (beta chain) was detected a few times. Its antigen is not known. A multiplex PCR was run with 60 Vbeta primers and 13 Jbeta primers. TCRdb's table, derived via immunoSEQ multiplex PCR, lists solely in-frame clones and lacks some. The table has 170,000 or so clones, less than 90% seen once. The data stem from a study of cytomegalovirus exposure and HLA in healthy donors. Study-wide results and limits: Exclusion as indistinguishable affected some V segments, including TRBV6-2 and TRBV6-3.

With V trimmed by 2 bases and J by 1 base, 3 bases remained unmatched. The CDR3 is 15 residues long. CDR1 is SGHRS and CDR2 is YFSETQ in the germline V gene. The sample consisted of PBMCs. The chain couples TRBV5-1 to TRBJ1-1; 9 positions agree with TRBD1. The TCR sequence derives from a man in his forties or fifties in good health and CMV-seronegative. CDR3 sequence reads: CASSLQGAKNTEAFF. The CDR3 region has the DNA TGCGCCAGCAGCTTACAGGGGGCGAAGAACACTGAAGCTTTCTTT.